These T cell receptor beta chains were read from a single sample in a study of cytomegalovirus exposure and HLA in healthy donors. TCRdb's copy holds only in-frame clones and misses some; the assay was immunoSEQ multiplex PCR. The data contain approximately 91,000 clones, less than 70% of them singletons. The sequencing input was PBMCs. The receptors derive from a female donor in good health and CMV-seronegative. The CDR3 runs from the conserved cysteine through the conserved F or W. A D gene is named only where the DNA matches it firmly. The size field is filled for only some rows; it gives once, few, many or a size class.

TRBJ2-3 TRBD2 NA TRBV10-3 TGTGCCATCAGTGATTATAGCGGGGCCAGCACAGATACGCAGTATTTT CAISDYSGASTDTQYF
TRBJ1-1 NA NA TRBV5-1 TGCGCCAGCAGCTTGCTGGGGGGGAACACTGAAGCTTTCTTT CASSLLGGNTEAFF
TRBJ2-2 TRBD2 NA TRBV2 TGTGCCAGCAGTGGGCGACTAGCGGGGAGGGTCGGGGAGCTGTTTTTT CASSGRLAGRVGELFF
TRBJ1-3 NA NA TRBV2 TGTGCCAGCAGTCCCGCAGGGTCGGCGGGAAACACCATATATTTT CASSPAGSAGNTIYF
TRBJ2-1 NA NA TRBV4-1 TGCGCCAGCAGCCAAACATGGCTGGGGCATGAGCAGTTCTTC CASSQTWLGHEQFF
TRBJ2-1 NA NA TRBV5-4 TGTGCCAGCAGGACCGAGACAGGAATCGACAATGAGCAGTTCTTC CASRTETGIDNEQFF
TRBJ1-2 NA NA TRBV4-1 TGCGCCAGCAGCCAAGTGGGGGCTGGGGGCTACACCTTC CASSQVGAGGYTF
TRBJ1-2 NA NA TRBV6-6 TGTGCCAGCAAAGGCCCCGGGGAATCTCATGGCTACACCTTC CASKGPGESHGYTF
TRBJ2-1 NA NA TRBV20-1 TGCAGTGCTCCTTCAGGGCAGTTCTTC CSAPSGQFF
TRBJ1-4 TRBD1 many TRBV29-1 TGCAGCGCCGCATTTGCGTCCTCAGGGGGAAAACTGTTTTTT CSAAFASSGGKLFF
TRBJ1-6 NA few TRBV11-3 TGTGCCAGCAGCCCCAGGGAGGGTGAGCATTCACCCCTCCACTTT CASSPREGEHSPLHF